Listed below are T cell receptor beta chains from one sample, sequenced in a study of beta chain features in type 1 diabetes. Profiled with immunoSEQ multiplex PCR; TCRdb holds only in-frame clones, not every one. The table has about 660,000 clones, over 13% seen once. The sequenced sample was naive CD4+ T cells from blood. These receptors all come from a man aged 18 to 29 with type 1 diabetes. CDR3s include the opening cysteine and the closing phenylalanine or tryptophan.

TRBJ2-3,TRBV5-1,CASSLASGGDTQYF
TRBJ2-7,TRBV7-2,CASSPGQSSYEQYF
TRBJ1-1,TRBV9,CASRPMGQRTHHEAFF
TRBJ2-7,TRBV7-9,CASRQQGVTTSYEQYF
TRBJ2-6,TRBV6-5,CASSYSLVPGANVLTF
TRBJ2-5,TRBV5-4,CASSPGTEETQYF
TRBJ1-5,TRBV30,CAWTRAENQPQHF
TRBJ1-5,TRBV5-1,CASSVQGAGGQPQHF
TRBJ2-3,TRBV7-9,CASSSLTYGGRGTDTQYF
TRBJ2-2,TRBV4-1,CASSRGQSLLGGELFF
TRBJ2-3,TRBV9,CASSVGRFSSTDTQYF
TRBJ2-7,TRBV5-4,CASSPSGGTTYEQYF
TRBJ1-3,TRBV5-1,CASSLSSGNGNTIYF
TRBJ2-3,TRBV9,CASSVGPAGGPDTQYF
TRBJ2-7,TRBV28,CASSPGDGYEQYF
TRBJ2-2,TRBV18,CASSRSGRGGTGELFF
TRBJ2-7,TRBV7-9,CASSRDQASRYEQYF
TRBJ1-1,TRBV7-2,CASSARENTEAFF
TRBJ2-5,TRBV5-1,CASSLDLAYETQYF
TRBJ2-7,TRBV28,CASRLSGQPYEQYF
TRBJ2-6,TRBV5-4,CASSFSSGANVLTF
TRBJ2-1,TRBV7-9,CASSLRTSGYNEQFF
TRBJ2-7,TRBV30,CAWSKLVREQYF
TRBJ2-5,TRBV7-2,CASSPRTSGGAQYF
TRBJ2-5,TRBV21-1,CASIWGGLPDKETQYF
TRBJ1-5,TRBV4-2,CASSQGRVSENNQPQHF
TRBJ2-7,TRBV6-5,CASQTGGYEQYF
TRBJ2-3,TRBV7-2,CASSLRGGTDTQYF
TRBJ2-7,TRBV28,CASSLRGPTYEQYF
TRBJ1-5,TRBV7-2,CASSLGPGADQPQHF
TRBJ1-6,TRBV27,CASSGTGKGNSPLHF
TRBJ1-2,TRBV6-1,CASSEQSTNYGYTF
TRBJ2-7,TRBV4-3,CASSQGFRVYEQYF
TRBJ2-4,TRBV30,CAWSPRQGLAKNIQYF
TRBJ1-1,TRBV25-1,CASSEWGANTEAFF
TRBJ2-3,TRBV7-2,CASSLGGGGRTDTQYF
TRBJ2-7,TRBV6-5,CASFQGTYEQYF
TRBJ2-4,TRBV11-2,CASSFSWEYKNIQYF
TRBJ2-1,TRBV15,CATSRDTGFYEQFF
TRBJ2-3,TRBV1,CTSSPRIPTDTQYF
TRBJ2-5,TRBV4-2,CASSQFAGLETQYF
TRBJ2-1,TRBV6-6,CASSATSGSNEQFF
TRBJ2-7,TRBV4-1,CASSRGSRSLNEQYF
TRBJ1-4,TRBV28,CASSSAGATNEKLFF
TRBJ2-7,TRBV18,CASFSGLGSVEQYF
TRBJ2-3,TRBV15,CATSRPGQGLAASTDTQYF
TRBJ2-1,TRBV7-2,CASALWTATYNEQFF
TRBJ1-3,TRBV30,CAWQRGGTGNTIYF
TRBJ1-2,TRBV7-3,CASSLKVNYGYTF
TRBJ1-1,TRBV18,CASSNTGTVSEAFF
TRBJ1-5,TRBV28,CASSLSGSGSNQPQHF
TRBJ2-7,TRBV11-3,CASSLRIAPTDEQYF
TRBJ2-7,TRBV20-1,CSASLSEQYF
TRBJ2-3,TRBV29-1,CSVEGIKGKQGSTDTQYF